These 11 T cell receptor beta chains were all obtained from the same sample, sequenced in a study of T cells after yellow fever vaccination. TCRdb reprocessed the 5' RACE reads with MiXCR, giving one entry per CDR3 protein. The sample contains 150,000 to 200,000 distinct CDR3 sequences, approximately 6.2% of which appear only once. Sequencing was performed on CD4+ T cells sorted from PBMCs, taken on the day of the first yellow fever vaccination. Receptors were obtained from a man younger than 35 who received the YFV17D yellow fever vaccine.

This clonotype has just a few counts. This sequence joins TRBV19 and TRBJ2-6, with 8 bases aligning to TRBD2. Germline CDR1 LNHDA, CDR2 SQIVND (reference sequence). This CDR3 has 15 residues. Germline trimming cut 6 bases from V and 2 bases from J; bases unmatched to any gene: 3. The CDR3 sequence is CASSREGAGANVLTF. Here the CDR3 DNA reads TGTGCCAGTAGCCGGGAGGGGGCTGGGGCCAACGTCCTGACTTTC.

A few counts support this clonotype. Being one base from a much bigger clone, this may be a read error. The genes are TRBV12-3 or TRBV12-4 and TRBJ2-5; the match to TRBD2 covers 8 bases. CDR3 length: 15 amino acids. The junction had 8 bases not matched to a gene; V was cut back by 3 bases and J by 5 bases. The DNA for the CDR3 is TGTGCCAGCAGTTTGATGAGCGGGGGCCACGAGACCCAGTACTTC. Translation: CASSLMSGGHETQYF.

The gene calls are TRBV30 and TRBJ2-3, with D uncertain. The length of the CDR3 is 12 residues. Germline-derived CDR1 and CDR2 are GTSNPN and SVGIG (reference sequence). Trimming took off 3 bases at V and 6 bases at J, with 10 bases between the two ends. The CDR3: CAWRNSGDTQYF. The CDR3 coding sequence is TGTGCCTGGAGGAATAGTGGGGATACGCAGTATTTT.

This clonotype was picked up a small number of times. J is TRBJ2-7 and V is TRBV28; D not certain. Germline V gene sequence: CDR1 MDHEN, CDR2 SYDVKM. CDR3 size: 15 residues. V lost 3 bases to trimming and J lost 2 bases, with 14 bases between them. The CDR3, as DNA: TGTGCCAGCAGTTTGGGCAGCGTGACTGCCTACGAGCAGTACGTC. It encodes CASSLGSVTAYEQYV.

This clonotype was detected only a few times. This chain joins TRBV6-1 and TRBJ2-2; 12 positions agree with TRBD2. V trimming: 7 bases; J trimming: 1 base; junction bases outside the gene matches: 1. The CDR3 is 15 residues long. Germline assignment: CDR1 MNHNS and CDR2 SASEGT. CDR3 residues: CASKGLAGNTGELFF. CDR3 coding DNA: TGTGCCAGCAAGGGACTAGCGGGGAACACCGGGGAGCTGTTTTTT.

The V and J genes are TRBV20-1 and TRBJ2-5, with D possibly matching TRBD2 (5 bases). The CDR3 has 12 amino acids. Per the germline V gene, CDR1 is DFQATT and CDR2 is SNEGSKA (reference sequence). V lost 3 bases, J lost 3 bases, and 8 bases lay in between. CDR3 DNA sequence: TGCAGTGCTAGGGCTAGCAAAGAGACCCAGTACTTC. It specifies CSARASKETQYF.

This clonotype was counted only a few times. This chain joins TRBV6-2 or TRBV6-3 and TRBJ2-7; D is tentatively TRBD1 or TRBD2 (5 bases each). CDR1 MNHEY and CDR2 SVGEGT come from the germline V gene. The CDR3 contains 14 residues. V was trimmed by 2 bases and J by 1 base, leaving 9 bases between them. CDR3 sequence (DNA): TGTGCCAGCAGTTACCTGGGACCTTCCTACGAGCAGTACTTC. Its protein is CASSYLGPSYEQYF.

This chain joins TRBV18 and TRBJ2-5, with 7 bases aligning to TRBD1. The germline gives CDR1 KGHSH, CDR2 LQKENI. With V trimmed by 2 bases and J by 5 bases, 8 bases remained unmatched. The CDR3 loop spans 15 amino acids. The CDR3 nucleotides are TGTGCCAGCTCACCAGTGACAGGGTTCGGGGAGACCCAGTACTTC. It specifies CASSPVTGFGETQYF. Variable domain in full (rest from reference TRBV18 and TRBJ2-5): NAGVMQNPRHLVRRRGQEARLRCSPMKGHSHVYWYRQLPEEGLKFMVYLQKENIIDESGMPKERFSAEFPKEGPSILRIQQVVRGDSAAYFCASSPVTGFGETQYFGPGTRLLVL.

This clonotype has at least ten counts. The gene calls are TRBV7-2 and TRBJ2-7; a possible D gene is TRBD1 (6 bases). The CDR3 contains 13 residues. Looked up from germline, CDR1 is SGHTA and CDR2 is FQGNSA. The V end was cut by 5 bases, the J end by 6 bases, with 14 bases between. CDR3 amino acids: CASSALTGLEQYF. The CDR3 DNA follows: TGTGCCAGCAGCGCCTTAACAGGGCTCGAGCAGTACTTC.

Regarding this clonotype: This may arise from a read error, as a much more abundant clone is one base away. The chain couples TRBV4-1 to TRBJ2-3, with 9 bases aligning to TRBD2. Germline CDR1 MGHRA, CDR2 YSYEKL. The CDR3 consists of 15 residues. CDR3 nucleotides: TGCTCCAGCAGCGGGAGCGGGGGGCGCACAGATACGCAGTATTTT. It translates to CSSSGSGGRTDTQYF.

The chain has TRBV10-3 and TRBJ2-3, with D perhaps TRBD1 or TRBD2 (5 bases each). The CDR3 runs 15 residues. Germline V CDR1 and CDR2: ENHRY, SYGVKD. V was clipped by 6 bases and J by 3 bases, with 16 bases between them. CDR3 sequence reads: CAISLGPRGTDTQYF. The CDR3, as DNA: TGTGCCATCAGCCTGGGACCACGAGGGACAGATACGCAGTATTTT.